The 7 T cell receptor beta chains below come from one sample, sequenced in a study of early T cells in non-severe SARS-CoV-2 infection. TCRdb fed the 5' RACE reads into MiXCR, producing one record per CDR3 protein. The sample has over 30,000 distinct CDR3 sequences, over 6% seen once. This specimen was whole blood, taken at baseline. The source of these receptors is an adult who was a healthcare worker with PCR-confirmed SARS-CoV-2 infection or an uninfected control (not recorded which).

The V gene is TRBV29-1, the J gene TRBJ2-3, with D maybe TRBD2 (6 bases). Germline V gene sequence: CDR1 SQVTM, CDR2 ANQGSEA. Trimming took off 6 bases at V and 3 bases at J, with 13 bases between the two ends. The CDR3 contains 13 residues. Here the CDR3 reads CSVGGRTTDTQYF. The CDR3 coding sequence is TGCAGCGTCGGGGGTCGAACGACAGATACGCAGTATTTT.

This chain links TRBV13 with TRBJ1-5; D gene ambiguous. Looked up from germline, CDR1 is PRHDT and CDR2 is FYEKMQ (reference sequence). Trimming pared 4 bases from V and 4 bases from J, leaving 8 bases between. The CDR3 consists of 13 residues. CDR3 sequence (DNA): TGTGCCAGCAGCTCGGGTAAGAATCAGCCCCAGCATTTT. This gives the protein CASSSGKNQPQHF.

The chain links TRBV4-3 to TRBJ1-6, with 7 bases matching TRBD1. The CDR3 is 18 residues long. J was trimmed by 7 bases and V by 0 bases; bases with no gene match: 12. Germline values: CDR1 LGHNA, CDR2 YSLEER. CDR3 loop: CASSQDLARQGHNSPLHF. The CDR3 nucleotides are TGCGCCAGCAGCCAAGATCTAGCGAGACAGGGCCACAATTCACCCCTCCACTTT.

Ten or more counts support this clonotype. The V call is TRBV20-1, the J call TRBJ2-1; 12 bases map to TRBD2. Trimming cost V 0 bases and J 7 bases; bases outside gene matches: 7. In germline, CDR1 is DFQATT, CDR2 SNEGSKA (reference sequence). The CDR3 runs 16 residues. DNA of the CDR3: TGCAGTGCTAGAGACCCACTAGCGGGAGGACGAAATGAGCAGTTCTTC. Its protein is CSARDPLAGGRNEQFF.

This clonotype was detected ten times or more. The chain joins TRBV3-1 to TRBJ2-1, with D maybe TRBD2 (6 bases). CDR3 length equals 15 residues. The germline V gene has CDR1 LGHDT and CDR2 YNNKEL (reference sequence). The ends were cut back, 1 base at V and 4 bases at J, with 11 bases in the middle. The CDR3 loop reads CASSQARGVYNEQFF. The CDR3 nucleotides read TGTGCCAGCAGCCAAGCTCGCGGGGTTTACAATGAGCAGTTCTTC.

This CDR3 is CASSSIAGGGTDTQYF. The CDR3 DNA sequence: TGTGCCAGCAGCTCGATAGCGGGAGGCGGCACAGATACGCAGTATTTT. The gene calls are TRBV7-2 and TRBJ2-3, with 10 bases matching TRBD2. Unmatched junction bases numbered 5, after V lost 4 bases and J lost 1 base. The CDR3 consists of 16 residues. Germline V CDR1 and CDR2: SGHTA, FQGNSA.

V and J are TRBV29-1 and TRBJ2-1; 12 nucleotides agree with TRBD1. The junction had 23 bases not matched to a gene; V was cut back by 7 bases and J by 4 bases. The length of the CDR3 is 20 residues. Per germline, CDR1 SQVTM and CDR2 ANQGSEA. The CDR3, as DNA: TGCAGCGCCAAGACAGGGACAGGGGGCGAGGGTGGACCCGGATACAATGAGCAGTTCTTC. This encodes CSAKTGTGGEGGPGYNEQFF.